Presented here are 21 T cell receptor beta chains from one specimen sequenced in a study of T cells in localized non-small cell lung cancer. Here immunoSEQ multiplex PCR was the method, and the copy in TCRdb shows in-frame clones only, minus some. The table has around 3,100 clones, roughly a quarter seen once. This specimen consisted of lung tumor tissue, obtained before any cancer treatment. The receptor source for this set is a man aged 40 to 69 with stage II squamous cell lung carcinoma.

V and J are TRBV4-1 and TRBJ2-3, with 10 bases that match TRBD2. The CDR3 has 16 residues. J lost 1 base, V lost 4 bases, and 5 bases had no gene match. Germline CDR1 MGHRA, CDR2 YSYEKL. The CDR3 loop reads CASSPAAGGGTDTQYF. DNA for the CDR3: TGCGCCAGCAGCCCGGCAGCGGGGGGGGGCACAGATACGCAGTATTTT.

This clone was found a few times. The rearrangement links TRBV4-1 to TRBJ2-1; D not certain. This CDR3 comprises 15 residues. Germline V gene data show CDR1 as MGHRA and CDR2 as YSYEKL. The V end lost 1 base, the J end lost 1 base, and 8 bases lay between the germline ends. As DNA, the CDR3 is TGCGCCAGCAGCCAAGCCTGGGGTTCCTACAATGAGCAGTTCTTC. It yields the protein CASSQAWGSYNEQFF.

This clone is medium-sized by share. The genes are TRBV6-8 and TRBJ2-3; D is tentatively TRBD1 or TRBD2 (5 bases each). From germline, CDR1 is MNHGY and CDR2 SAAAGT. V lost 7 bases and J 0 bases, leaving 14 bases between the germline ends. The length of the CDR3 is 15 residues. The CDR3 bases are TGTGCCAGCAAACCACCGGGACGCAGCACAGATACGCAGTATTTT. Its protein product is CASKPPGRSTDTQYF.

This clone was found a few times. This CDR3 reads CASSEYRGTEAFF. In DNA form, the CDR3 reads TGTGCCAGCAGTGAATACAGGGGAACTGAAGCTTTCTTT. The chain carries TRBV6-7 and TRBJ1-1; 7 bases line up with TRBD1. TRBV6-7 is marked as an open reading frame, function uncertain. This CDR3 spans 13 amino acids. V was pared by 5 bases and J by 5 bases, with 5 bases of the junction left unmatched.

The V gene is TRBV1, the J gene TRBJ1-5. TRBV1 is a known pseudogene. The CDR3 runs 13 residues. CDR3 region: CTSSPRTAGPQHF. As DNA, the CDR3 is TGCACCAGCAGCCCCCGGACGGCCGGGCCCCAGCATTTT.

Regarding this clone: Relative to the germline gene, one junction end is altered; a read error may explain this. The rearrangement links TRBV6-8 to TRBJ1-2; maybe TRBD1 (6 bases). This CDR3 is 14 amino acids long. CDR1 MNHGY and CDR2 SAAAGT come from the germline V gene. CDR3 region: CAISGQGTDYGYTF. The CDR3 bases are TGTGCCATCAGTGGGCAGGGGACGGACTATGGCTACACCTTC.

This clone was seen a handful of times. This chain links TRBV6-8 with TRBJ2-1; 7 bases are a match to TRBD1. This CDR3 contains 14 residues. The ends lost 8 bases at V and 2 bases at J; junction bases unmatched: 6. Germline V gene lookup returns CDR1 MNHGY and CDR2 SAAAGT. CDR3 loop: CASAQGSTYNEQFF. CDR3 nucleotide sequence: TGTGCCAGCGCACAGGGGTCGACCTACAATGAGCAGTTCTTC.

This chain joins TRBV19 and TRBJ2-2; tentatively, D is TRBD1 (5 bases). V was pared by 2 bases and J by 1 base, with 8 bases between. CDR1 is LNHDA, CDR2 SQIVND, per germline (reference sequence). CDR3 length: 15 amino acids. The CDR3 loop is CASSITGMNTGELFF. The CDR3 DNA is TGTGCCAGTAGTATAACAGGCATGAACACCGGGGAGCTGTTTTTT.

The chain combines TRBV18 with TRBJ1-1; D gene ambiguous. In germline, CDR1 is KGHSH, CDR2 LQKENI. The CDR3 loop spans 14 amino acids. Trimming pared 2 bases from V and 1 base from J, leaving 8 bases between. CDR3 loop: CASSPSEGNTEAFF. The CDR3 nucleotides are TGTGCCAGCTCACCATCGGAGGGGAACACTGAAGCTTTCTTT.

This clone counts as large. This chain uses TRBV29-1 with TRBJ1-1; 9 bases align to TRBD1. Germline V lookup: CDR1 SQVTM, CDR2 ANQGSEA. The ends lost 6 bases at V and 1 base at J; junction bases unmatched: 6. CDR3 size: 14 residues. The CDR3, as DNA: TGCAGCGTGGCCGGGACAGGGACGAACACTGAAGCTTTCTTT. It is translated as CSVAGTGTNTEAFF. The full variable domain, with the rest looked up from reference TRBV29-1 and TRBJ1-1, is SAVISQKPSRDICQRGTSLTIQCQVDSQVTMMFWYRQQPGQSLTLIATANQGSEATYESGFVIDKFPISRPNLTFSTLTVSNMSPEDSSIYLCSVAGTGTNTEAFFGQGTRLTVV.

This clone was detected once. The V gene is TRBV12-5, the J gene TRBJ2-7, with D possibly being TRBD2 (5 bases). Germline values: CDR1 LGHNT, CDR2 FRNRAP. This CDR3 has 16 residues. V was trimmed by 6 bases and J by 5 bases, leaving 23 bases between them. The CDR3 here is CASGLHNFPPGDEQYF. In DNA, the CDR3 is TGTGCTAGTGGCTTACATAACTTCCCTCCCGGGGACGAGCAGTACTTC.

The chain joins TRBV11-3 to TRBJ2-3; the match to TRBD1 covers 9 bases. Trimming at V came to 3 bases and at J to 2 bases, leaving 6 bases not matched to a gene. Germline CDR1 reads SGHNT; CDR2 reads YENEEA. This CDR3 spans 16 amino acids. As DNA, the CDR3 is TGTGCCAGCAGCTTGGGGGGACAGGGATTCACAGATACGCAGTATTTT. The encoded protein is CASSLGGQGFTDTQYF.

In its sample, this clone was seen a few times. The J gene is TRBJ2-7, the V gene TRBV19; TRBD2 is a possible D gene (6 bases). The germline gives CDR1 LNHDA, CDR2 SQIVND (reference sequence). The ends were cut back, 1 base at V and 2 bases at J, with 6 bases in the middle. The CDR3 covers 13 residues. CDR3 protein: CASSIAGAYEQYF. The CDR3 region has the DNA TGTGCCAGTAGTATAGCGGGAGCCTACGAGCAGTACTTC.

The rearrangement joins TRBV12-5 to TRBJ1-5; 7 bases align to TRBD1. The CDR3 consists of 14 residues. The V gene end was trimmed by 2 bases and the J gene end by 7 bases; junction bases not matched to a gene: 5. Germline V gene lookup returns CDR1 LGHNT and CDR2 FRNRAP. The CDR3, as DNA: TGTGCTAGTGGTTTGCTTGGACAGGCCCAGCCCCAGCATTTT. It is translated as CASGLLGQAQPQHF. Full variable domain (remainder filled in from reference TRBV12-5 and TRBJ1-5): DARVTQTPRHKVTEMGQEVTMRCQPILGHNTVFWYRQTMMQGLELLAYFRNRAPLDDSGMPKDRFSAEMPDATLATLKIQPSEPRDSAVYFCASGLLGQAQPQHFGDGTRLSIL.

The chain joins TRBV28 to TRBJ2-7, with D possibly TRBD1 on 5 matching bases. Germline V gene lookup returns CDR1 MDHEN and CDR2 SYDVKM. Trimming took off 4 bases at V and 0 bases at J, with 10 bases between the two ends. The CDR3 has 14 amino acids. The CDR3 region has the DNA TGTGCCAGCAGTTCGACAGTAAGCTCCTACGAGCAGTACTTC. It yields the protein CASSSTVSSYEQYF.

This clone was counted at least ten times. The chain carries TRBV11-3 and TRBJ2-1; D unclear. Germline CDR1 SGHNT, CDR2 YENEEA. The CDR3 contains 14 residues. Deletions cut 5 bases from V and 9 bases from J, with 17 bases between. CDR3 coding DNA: TGTGCCAGCAGCGGCTTCCCCCGAGCAGGTGAGCAGTTCTTC. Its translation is CASSGFPRAGEQFF. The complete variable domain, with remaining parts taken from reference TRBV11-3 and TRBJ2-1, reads EAGVVQSPRYKIIEKKQPVAFWCNPISGHNTLYWYLQNLGQGPELLIRYENEEAVDDSQLPKDRFSAERLKGVDSTLKIQPAELGDSAVYLCASSGFPRAGEQFFGPGTRLTVL.

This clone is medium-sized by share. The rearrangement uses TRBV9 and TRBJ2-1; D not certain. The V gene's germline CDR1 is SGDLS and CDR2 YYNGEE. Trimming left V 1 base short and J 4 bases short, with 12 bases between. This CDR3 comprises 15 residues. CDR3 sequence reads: CASSVMVGPYNEQFF. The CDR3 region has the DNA TGTGCCAGCAGCGTAATGGTAGGGCCATACAATGAGCAGTTCTTC.

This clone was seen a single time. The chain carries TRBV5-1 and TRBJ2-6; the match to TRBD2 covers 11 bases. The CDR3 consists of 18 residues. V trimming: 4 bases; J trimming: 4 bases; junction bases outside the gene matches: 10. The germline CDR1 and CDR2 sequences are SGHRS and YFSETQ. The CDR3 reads CASSKTSGTALGANVLTF. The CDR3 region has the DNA TGCGCCAGCAGCAAGACTAGCGGGACCGCTCTGGGGGCCAACGTCCTGACTTTC.

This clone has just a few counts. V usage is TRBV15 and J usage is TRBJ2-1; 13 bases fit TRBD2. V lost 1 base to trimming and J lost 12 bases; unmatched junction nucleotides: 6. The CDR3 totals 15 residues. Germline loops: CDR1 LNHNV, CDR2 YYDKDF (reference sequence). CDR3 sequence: CATSRGGLAGAGQFF. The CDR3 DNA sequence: TGTGCCACCAGCAGAGGCGGACTAGCGGGAGCGGGGCAGTTCTTC.

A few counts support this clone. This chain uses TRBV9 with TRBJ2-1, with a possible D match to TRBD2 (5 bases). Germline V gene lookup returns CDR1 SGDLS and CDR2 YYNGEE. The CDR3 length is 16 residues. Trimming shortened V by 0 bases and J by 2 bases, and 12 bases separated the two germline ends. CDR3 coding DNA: TGTGCCAGCAGCGTAGGGTTGAGCGGAGCCTACAATGAGCAGTTCTTC. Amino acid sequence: CASSVGLSGAYNEQFF.

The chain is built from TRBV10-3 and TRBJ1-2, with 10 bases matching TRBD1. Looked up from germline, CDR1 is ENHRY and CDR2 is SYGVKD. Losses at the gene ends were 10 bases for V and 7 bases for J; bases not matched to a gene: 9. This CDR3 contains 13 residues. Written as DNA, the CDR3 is TGTGCCAGCCTGGGACAGGGGTTTTTTGGCTACACCTTC. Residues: CASLGQGFFGYTF.